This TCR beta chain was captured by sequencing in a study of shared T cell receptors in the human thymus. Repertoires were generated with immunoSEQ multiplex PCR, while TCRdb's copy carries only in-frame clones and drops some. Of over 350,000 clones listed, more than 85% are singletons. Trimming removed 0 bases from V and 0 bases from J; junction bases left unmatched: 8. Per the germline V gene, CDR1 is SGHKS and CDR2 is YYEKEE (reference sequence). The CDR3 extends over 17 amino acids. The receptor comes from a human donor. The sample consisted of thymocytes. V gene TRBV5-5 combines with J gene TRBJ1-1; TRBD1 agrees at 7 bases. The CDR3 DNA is TGTGCCAGCAGCTTGGACAGGGGCTGGGAGCTGAACACTGAAGCTTTCTTT. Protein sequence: CASSLDRGWELNTEAFF.